Listed below are T cell receptor beta chains from one sample, sequenced in a study of glioma-infiltrating T cells. TCRdb processed the multiplex PCR reads anew with MiXCR; each CDR3 protein has one entry. The data contain some 160,000 distinct CDR3 sequences, more than 35% of them singletons. Sequencing was carried out using glioma tissue, nonneoplastic brain tissue, or PBMCs (not recorded which). The origin of the receptors is a human donor with low-grade glioma or glioblastoma, undergoing nonglioma brain surgery, or in good health (not recorded which). Each CDR3 is given with its conserved first and last residue. The D gene is left open where the match is weak. Clone size is not always given. Where it is, it says once, few, many or a class for expanded clones.

CDR3 protein: CASSQGPSGKRNEQFF
CDR3 DNA: TGTGCCAGCAGCCAAGGTCCTAGCGGGAAACGCAATGAGCAGTTCTTC
V gene: TRBV3-1
D gene: TRBD2
clone size: NA
J gene: TRBJ2-1

CDR3 protein: CASSPHSSGNTIYF
CDR3 DNA: TGCGCCAGCAGCCCACACAGCTCTGGAAACACCATATATTTT
V gene: TRBV4-1
D gene: NA
clone size: NA
J gene: TRBJ1-3

CDR3 protein: CASSLIGQETQYF
CDR3 DNA: TGTGCCAGCAGCTTAATCGGCCAAGAGACCCAGTACTTC
V gene: TRBV11-2
D gene: NA
clone size: few
J gene: TRBJ2-5

CDR3 protein: CASSSYSGMYDQPQHF
CDR3 DNA: TGTGCCAGCAGTTCTTACTCAGGGATGTACGATCAGCCCCAGCATTTT
V gene: TRBV7-9
D gene: NA
clone size: many
J gene: TRBJ1-5

CDR3 protein: CSVERPGLAGGVETQYF
CDR3 DNA: TGCAGTGTCGAAAGACCAGGACTAGCGGGAGGGGTAGAGACCCAGTACTTC
V gene: TRBV20-1
D gene: TRBD2
clone size: many
J gene: TRBJ2-5

CDR3 protein: CASSLLTSGRDNEQFF
CDR3 DNA: TGTGCCAGCAGCTTATTGACTAGCGGGAGGGACAATGAGCAGTTCTTC
V gene: TRBV7-9
D gene: TRBD2
clone size: many
J gene: TRBJ2-1

CDR3 protein: CARTPLAGEGHEQFF
CDR3 DNA: TGTGCCAGAACGCCATTAGCGGGAGAGGGCCATGAGCAGTTCTTC
V gene: TRBV27
D gene: TRBD2
clone size: NA
J gene: TRBJ2-1

CDR3 protein: CASTRRLTDYEQYF
CDR3 DNA: TGTGCCAGCACGAGGAGGTTGACAGATTACGAGCAGTACTTC
V gene: TRBV2
D gene: NA
clone size: few
J gene: TRBJ2-7

CDR3 protein: CASSLNSFSGNTIYF
CDR3 DNA: TGTGCCAGCAGCTTAAACTCGTTCTCTGGAAACACCATATATTTT
V gene: TRBV7-9
D gene: NA
clone size: many
J gene: TRBJ1-3

CDR3 protein: CSAAGLYGYTF
CDR3 DNA: TGCAGTGCGGCTGGCCTCTATGGCTACACCTTC
V gene: TRBV20-1
D gene: NA
clone size: NA
J gene: TRBJ1-2

CDR3 protein: CSVEVGRTAGGYTF
CDR3 DNA: TGCAGCGTTGAAGTGGGACGGACGGCGGGTGGCTACACCTTC
V gene: TRBV29-1
D gene: NA
clone size: NA
J gene: TRBJ1-2

CDR3 protein: CASKREQTGELFF
CDR3 DNA: TGTGCCAGCAAGCGGGAGCAAACCGGGGAGCTGTTTTTT
V gene: TRBV6-1
D gene: TRBD2
clone size: NA
J gene: TRBJ2-2

CDR3 protein: CASSARRTSGREEQFF
CDR3 DNA: TGTGCCAGCAGCGCCCGAAGGACTAGCGGGAGAGAAGAGCAGTTCTTC
V gene: TRBV7-2
D gene: TRBD2
clone size: NA
J gene: TRBJ2-1

CDR3 protein: CASSLLAGRTSTDTQYF
CDR3 DNA: TGTGCCAGCAGCCTACTAGCGGGAAGGACTAGCACAGATACGCAGTATTTT
V gene: TRBV7-8
D gene: TRBD2
clone size: NA
J gene: TRBJ2-3

CDR3 protein: CASSADLYEQYF
CDR3 DNA: TGTGCCAGCAGTGCGGACTTATACGAGCAGTACTTC
V gene: TRBV28
D gene: NA
clone size: many
J gene: TRBJ2-7

CDR3 protein: CASSLLPGTSGNEQYF
CDR3 DNA: TGTGCCAGCAGCCTTCTACCCGGGACTAGCGGGAACGAGCAGTACTTC
V gene: TRBV7-2
D gene: TRBD2
clone size: NA
J gene: TRBJ2-7

CDR3 protein: CASSLYRVHGREQFF
CDR3 DNA: TGTGCCAGCAGCTTATACCGTGTTCATGGACGCGAGCAGTTCTTC
V gene: TRBV7-2
D gene: NA
clone size: NA
J gene: TRBJ2-1

CDR3 protein: CSAKTDTSGNTIYF
CDR3 DNA: TGCAGCGCTAAGACCGACACCTCTGGAAACACCATATATTTT
V gene: TRBV29-1
D gene: NA
clone size: few
J gene: TRBJ1-3

CDR3 protein: CASSRVGDSNQPQHF
CDR3 DNA: TGTGCCAGCTCACGCGTTGGAGATAGCAATCAGCCCCAGCATTTT
V gene: TRBV18
D gene: NA
clone size: NA
J gene: TRBJ1-5

CDR3 protein: CASSQGQGWTEAFF
CDR3 DNA: TGCGCCAGCAGCCAAGGGCAGGGATGGACTGAAGCTTTCTTT
V gene: TRBV4-1
D gene: NA
clone size: many
J gene: TRBJ1-1